This T cell receptor beta chain was sequenced in a study of identical twins. Notes on the study in general: Without tracking the same donors, conclusions rested on cross-sectional statistical analysis. While abundant cord blood beta clonotypes carried fewer insertions, memory repertoires showed no such pattern. Shared out-of-frame alpha sequences (those common to twins) showed excess low generation probability.

The CDR3 has 15 residues. Germline loops: CDR1 GTSNPN, CDR2 SVGIG (reference sequence). With 4 bases clipped from V and 6 bases from J, the junction kept 12 bases outside the gene matches. This clonotype appeared a few times. Its antigen remains unknown. TCRdb re-derived calls from the 5' RACE reads in MiXCR, one entry per CDR3 protein. The data hold fewer than 250,000 distinct CDR3 sequences, with roughly 9.4% observed a single time. The TCR sequence derives from a woman under 30 in good health. The chain recombines TRBV30 with TRBJ1-1, with TRBD1 identical over 9 bases. The sample was memory (CD45RO+) T cells sorted from blood. CDR3: CAWTGTGRNWPEAFF. CDR3 bases: TGTGCCTGGACCGGGACAGGGAGGAATTGGCCTGAAGCTTTCTTT.